This T cell receptor beta chain was found in a study of cytomegalovirus exposure and HLA in healthy donors. Study observations and caveats: 150 or so TCR beta chains were listed as cytomegalovirus-associated.

Notes on this clone: Antigen: not known.

The CDR3 spans 12 residues. The V and J ends lost 5 bases and 9 bases respectively, with 11 bases between them. From germline, CDR1 is MDHEN and CDR2 SYDVKM. Sequencing was performed with immunoSEQ multiplex PCR; in TCRdb, only in-frame clones are kept and a portion is missing. Of fewer than 65,000 clones detected, about 91% appear once; the ten largest clones hold approximately 15%. This TCR was sampled from a woman aged 18-29 years in good health and CMV-seronegative. The rearrangement uses TRBV28 and TRBJ2-1; D is possibly TRBD2 (6 bases). What was sequenced was PBMCs. The CDR3 coding sequence is TGTGCCAGCAGTACCCCGACTAGTGAGCAGTTCTTC. This codes for CASSTPTSEQFF.